The rows below give T cell receptor beta chains drawn from one sample of a study of blood T cell repertoires in COVID-19. Sequenced by immunoSEQ multiplex PCR; TCRdb stores in-frame clones only, minus some. The profile shows about 140,000 clones, approximately 87% of them singletons. The sequenced sample consisted of peripheral blood. Receptors were obtained from a man aged 45-65 years who had recovered from COVID-19. The CDR3 runs from the conserved cysteine through the conserved F or W. D genes are given only for firm matches. Size tells how often a clone was seen (once, few, many) or the class of an expanded clone, and some rows leave it out.

d_gene: TRBD1
abundance: many
j_gene: TRBJ1-5
v_gene: TRBV5-4
CDR3aa: CASSVDRGNQPQHF
CDR3nt: TGTGCCAGCAGCGTCGACAGGGGCAATCAGCCCCAGCATTTT

d_gene: NA
abundance: NA
j_gene: TRBJ2-2
v_gene: TRBV9
CDR3aa: CASSVVGGLNTGELFF
CDR3nt: TGTGCCAGCAGCGTAGTGGGCGGGCTGAACACCGGGGAGCTGTTTTTT

d_gene: NA
abundance: NA
j_gene: TRBJ2-1
v_gene: TRBV5-1
CDR3aa: CASSLGSDSAYNEQFF
CDR3nt: TGCGCCAGCAGCTTGGGCTCGGACAGCGCCTACAATGAGCAGTTCTTC

d_gene: NA
abundance: NA
j_gene: TRBJ2-5
v_gene: TRBV7-2
CDR3aa: CASSLGRGGQETQYF
CDR3nt: TGTGCCAGCAGCTTAGGAAGGGGGGGCCAAGAGACCCAGTACTTC

d_gene: NA
abundance: NA
j_gene: TRBJ1-6
v_gene: TRBV4-1
CDR3aa: CASSQDGDNSPLHF
CDR3nt: TGCGCCAGCAGCCAAGATGGAGATAATTCACCCCTCCACTTT

d_gene: NA
abundance: NA
j_gene: TRBJ1-6
v_gene: TRBV19
CDR3aa: CASSIGERSPLHF
CDR3nt: TGTGCCAGTAGTATCGGGGAACGGTCACCCCTCCACTTT

d_gene: TRBD2
abundance: NA
j_gene: TRBJ2-7
v_gene: TRBV19
CDR3aa: CASSDAGTSGYEQYF
CDR3nt: TGTGCCAGTAGTGACGCCGGGACTAGCGGCTACGAGCAGTACTTC

d_gene: TRBD2
abundance: NA
j_gene: TRBJ2-3
v_gene: TRBV4-1
CDR3aa: CASSHTSGGLPDTQYF
CDR3nt: TGCGCCAGCAGCCACACTAGCGGGGGGCTCCCAGATACGCAGTATTTT

d_gene: NA
abundance: NA
j_gene: TRBJ1-2
v_gene: TRBV29-1
CDR3aa: CSVDVGEDYGYTF
CDR3nt: TGCAGCGTTGATGTCGGAGAGGACTATGGCTACACCTTC

d_gene: NA
abundance: few
j_gene: TRBJ2-7
v_gene: TRBV7-2
CDR3aa: CASSSQSQGYEQYF
CDR3nt: TGTGCCAGCAGCTCCCAGAGCCAGGGCTACGAGCAGTACTTC

d_gene: TRBD1
abundance: NA
j_gene: TRBJ1-5
v_gene: TRBV3-1/TRBV3-2
CDR3aa: CASSQETGQGVPDSNQPQHF
CDR3nt: TGTGCCAGCAGCCAAGAAACAGGACAGGGTGTACCGGATAGCAATCAGCCCCAGCATTTT

d_gene: TRBD1
abundance: NA
j_gene: TRBJ2-3
v_gene: TRBV7-9
CDR3aa: CASSTTGAHRDTQYF
CDR3nt: TGTGCCAGCAGCACCACAGGGGCTCATCGGGATACGCAGTATTTT

d_gene: NA
abundance: NA
j_gene: TRBJ1-2
v_gene: TRBV11-3
CDR3aa: CASSFRGLGRGYGYTF
CDR3nt: TGTGCCAGCAGCTTTAGGGGACTCGGTCGGGGATATGGCTACACCTTC

d_gene: TRBD2
abundance: NA
j_gene: TRBJ2-7
v_gene: TRBV11-3
CDR3aa: CASSLVGAGTSGCYEQYF
CDR3nt: TGTGCCAGCAGCTTAGTGGGGGCCGGGACTAGCGGATGCTACGAGCAGTACTTC

d_gene: NA
abundance: few
j_gene: TRBJ2-2
v_gene: TRBV9
CDR3aa: CASSGGSSGNTGELFF
CDR3nt: TGTGCCAGCAGCGGGGGAAGTAGCGGAAACACCGGGGAGCTGTTTTTT

d_gene: NA
abundance: NA
j_gene: TRBJ1-3
v_gene: TRBV28
CDR3aa: CASRLYRTLGNTIYF
CDR3nt: TGTGCCAGCAGACTCTACCGGACACTTGGAAACACCATATATTTT

d_gene: TRBD1
abundance: NA
j_gene: TRBJ1-1
v_gene: TRBV6-5
CDR3aa: CASSYFQGAGTEAFF
CDR3nt: TGTGCCAGCAGTTACTTTCAGGGGGCAGGGACTGAAGCTTTCTTT

d_gene: TRBD2
abundance: NA
j_gene: TRBJ2-5
v_gene: TRBV11-3
CDR3aa: CASGPTSRRAQYF
CDR3nt: TGTGCCAGCGGACCGACTAGCCGTAGAGCCCAGTACTTC

d_gene: TRBD1
abundance: NA
j_gene: TRBJ2-7
v_gene: TRBV5-6
CDR3aa: CASSLAGTGGRYEQYF
CDR3nt: TGTGCCAGCAGCTTGGCCGGGACAGGGGGCCGGTACGAGCAGTACTTC

d_gene: TRBD1
abundance: NA
j_gene: TRBJ1-2
v_gene: TRBV19
CDR3aa: CASNQGTGGGYTF
CDR3nt: TGTGCCAGTAACCAGGGGACAGGAGGTGGCTACACCTTC

d_gene: NA
abundance: once
j_gene: TRBJ2-1
v_gene: TRBV5-5
CDR3aa: CASSLFRSSYNEQFF
CDR3nt: TGTGCCAGCAGCTTGTTCAGATCCTCCTACAATGAGCAGTTCTTC

d_gene: TRBD2
abundance: NA
j_gene: TRBJ2-5
v_gene: TRBV3-1/TRBV3-2
CDR3aa: CASSQVTSGGAETQYF
CDR3nt: TGTGCCAGCAGCCAAGTGACTAGCGGGGGGGCAGAGACCCAGTACTTC

d_gene: NA
abundance: once
j_gene: TRBJ1-5
v_gene: TRBV2
CDR3aa: CASSGGRTSNQPQHF
CDR3nt: TGTGCCAGCAGTGGCGGACGGACAAGCAATCAGCCCCAGCATTTT

d_gene: TRBD1
abundance: NA
j_gene: TRBJ2-2
v_gene: TRBV2
CDR3aa: CASSVPRDRANTGELFF
CDR3nt: TGTGCCAGCAGTGTACCCCGGGACAGGGCGAACACCGGGGAGCTGTTTTTT

d_gene: NA
abundance: few
j_gene: TRBJ1-5
v_gene: TRBV27
CDR3aa: CASRNRNSNQPQHF
CDR3nt: TGTGCCAGCAGGAACAGGAATAGCAATCAGCCCCAGCATTTT

d_gene: TRBD1
abundance: NA
j_gene: TRBJ1-4
v_gene: TRBV5-1
CDR3aa: CASSFTTGFNEKLFF
CDR3nt: TGCGCCAGCAGCTTTACGACAGGGTTTAATGAAAAACTGTTTTTT

d_gene: NA
abundance: NA
j_gene: TRBJ2-7
v_gene: TRBV5-6
CDR3aa: CASSLVNFASYEQYF
CDR3nt: TGTGCCAGCAGCTTGGTCAACTTTGCGTCCTACGAGCAGTACTTC

d_gene: TRBD1
abundance: NA
j_gene: TRBJ2-5
v_gene: TRBV9
CDR3aa: CASSLGQSQETQYF
CDR3nt: TGTGCCAGCAGCCTGGGACAGTCCCAAGAGACCCAGTACTTC

d_gene: TRBD1
abundance: NA
j_gene: TRBJ2-7
v_gene: TRBV6-1
CDR3aa: CASSGTSGRGFYEQYF
CDR3nt: TGTGCCAGCAGTGGAACCTCGGGCAGGGGGTTTTACGAGCAGTACTTC

d_gene: TRBD1
abundance: NA
j_gene: TRBJ1-2
v_gene: TRBV6-5
CDR3aa: CASNRGGMGYGYTF
CDR3nt: TGTGCCAGCAATCGAGGGGGCATGGGCTATGGCTACACCTTC

d_gene: TRBD2
abundance: NA
j_gene: TRBJ2-1
v_gene: TRBV5-5
CDR3aa: CASSLGAGLAGNNEQFF
CDR3nt: TGTGCCAGCAGCTTGGGAGCAGGACTAGCGGGGAACAATGAGCAGTTCTTC

d_gene: NA
abundance: NA
j_gene: TRBJ2-6
v_gene: TRBV16
CDR3aa: CASSQSFVSGANVLTF
CDR3nt: TGTGCCAGCAGCCAATCGTTCGTTTCTGGGGCCAACGTCCTGACTTTC

d_gene: NA
abundance: few
j_gene: TRBJ1-1
v_gene: TRBV18
CDR3aa: CASSPPGMNTEAFF
CDR3nt: TGTGCCAGCTCACCACCCGGGATGAACACTGAAGCTTTCTTT

d_gene: NA
abundance: NA
j_gene: TRBJ2-1
v_gene: TRBV11-2
CDR3aa: CASSPTGGSYNEQFF
CDR3nt: TGTGCCAGCAGCCCTACCGGGGGCTCCTACAATGAGCAGTTCTTC

d_gene: NA
abundance: NA
j_gene: TRBJ1-4
v_gene: TRBV6-1
CDR3aa: CASSEDRVEKLFF
CDR3nt: TGTGCCAGCAGTGAAGACAGGGTTGAAAAACTGTTTTTT